The rows below give T cell receptor beta chains drawn from one sample of a study of blood T cell repertoires in COVID-19. TCRdb's table, derived via immunoSEQ multiplex PCR, lists solely in-frame clones and lacks some. Of under 130,000 clones in the sample, approximately 85% were seen once. The sample consisted of peripheral blood. The source of these receptors is a human donor in a cohort sampled during active COVID-19. Both conserved end residues are part of each CDR3. D genes are given only for firm matches. Clone size is given for some rows only: seen once, a few or many times, or a class if the clone is expanded.

J gene | V gene | D gene | CDR3 length | clone size | CDR3 DNA | CDR3 protein
TRBJ2-1 | TRBV9 | TRBD1 | 16 | once | TGTGCCAGCAGCGTTAGGAGGACAGGGACCTACAATGAGCAGTTCTTC | CASSVRRTGTYNEQFF
TRBJ2-2 | TRBV6-6 | . | 15 | many | TGTGCCAGCATACCGGCAGGGTCCTTTACCGGGGAGCTGTTTTTT | CASIPAGSFTGELFF
TRBJ2-1 | TRBV7-7 | . | 15 | few | TGTGCCAGCAGCTTAGACGGGGGGACAAGGAGTGAGCAGTTCTTC | CASSLDGGTRSEQFF
TRBJ2-3 | TRBV7-3 | TRBD2 | 15 | . | TGTGCCAGCAGCTTAATTGGCGGGGGTTCAGATACGCAGTATTTT | CASSLIGGGSDTQYF
TRBJ1-4 | TRBV30 | TRBD1 | 13 | . | TGTGCCTGGGAGAGGGGGCCCGGTGAAAAACTGTTTTTT | CAWERGPGEKLFF
TRBJ2-7 | TRBV5-1 | . | 15 | . | TGCGCCAGCTCCTCAGGGTCAGCATCGCTTTACGAGCAGTACTTC | CASSSGSASLYEQYF
TRBJ2-5 | TRBV7-9 | . | 14 | . | TGTGCCAGCAGCTCTTCAGGTTTGCGAGAGACCCAGTACTTC | CASSSSGLRETQYF
TRBJ2-5 | TRBV5-1 | TRBD2 | 14 | . | TGCGCCAGCAGCCGGAGGGGACTAGAAGAGACCCAGTACTTC | CASSRRGLEETQYF
TRBJ2-5 | TRBV5-6 | . | 13 | once | TGTGCCAGCAGCTTGGTCATTCAAGAGACCCAGTACTTC | CASSLVIQETQYF
TRBJ2-5 | TRBV7-9 | . | 15 | few | TGTGCCAGCAGCTTAGCGCAGGGGTTCGGGGAGACCCAGTACTTC | CASSLAQGFGETQYF
TRBJ2-4 | TRBV7-3 | . | 15 | . | TGTGCCAGCAGCCCTACACCGGGAGTAGGAAACATTCAGTACTTC | CASSPTPGVGNIQYF
TRBJ1-3 | TRBV3-1/TRBV3-2 | . | 13 | few | TGTGCCAGCAGCCAAGACAGGGATGGCACCATATATTTT | CASSQDRDGTIYF
TRBJ2-1 | TRBV3-1/TRBV3-2 | . | 13 | . | TGTGCCAGCACTCCGGGTGGTTACAATGAGCAGTTCTTC | CASTPGGYNEQFF
TRBJ2-5 | TRBV11-2 | TRBD1 | 15 | . | TGTGCCAGCAGCTCGACGACAGGGGCCCAAGAGACCCAGTACTTC | CASSSTTGAQETQYF
TRBJ2-2 | TRBV2 | TRBD2 | 15 | many | TGTGCCAGCAGTGAGGGACTACTGAACACCGGGGAGCTGTTTTTT | CASSEGLLNTGELFF
TRBJ1-2 | TRBV4-1 | . | 12 | once | TGCGCCAGCAGCCAAGGGTTGGGGCCCCCTTCCTTC | CASSQGLGPPSF
TRBJ2-3 | TRBV18 | . | 12 | . | TGTGCCAGCTCACCCCTGTCTGATACGCAGTATTTT | CASSPLSDTQYF
TRBJ2-4 | TRBV6-5 | . | 13 | . | TGTGCCAGCAGCTCCGGACAGTTAAACATTCAGTACTTC | CASSSGQLNIQYF
TRBJ2-1 | TRBV28 | . | 14 | . | TGTGCCAGCAAGAAGGCTAGCGCGTACAATGAGCAGTTCTTC | CASKKASAYNEQFF
TRBJ2-3 | TRBV7-3 | TRBD2 | 19 | . | TGTGCCAGCAGCCCGGGACTAGCGGGGGGTAATCTCCACACAGATACGCAGTATTTT | CASSPGLAGGNLHTDTQYF
TRBJ2-7 | TRBV6-2/TRBV6-3 | . | 14 | . | TGTGCCAGCAGCTCCGGACAGCCGGGGGGCGAGCAGTACTTC | CASSSGQPGGEQYF
TRBJ2-7 | TRBV5-5 | TRBD2 | 14 | . | TGTGCCAGCAGCTTGCGGCGGGAGACCTACGAGCAGTACTTC | CASSLRRETYEQYF
TRBJ1-5 | TRBV6-6 | . | 17 | . | TGTGCCAGCAGTCGTTTAGGGGGTAGTGGTAGCAATCAGCCCCAGCATTTT | CASSRLGGSGSNQPQHF
TRBJ2-7 | TRBV3-1/TRBV3-2 | . | 16 | . | TGTGCCAGCAGCCAAAAGAAGAACAGGGACTACTACGAGCAGTACTTC | CASSQKKNRDYYEQYF
TRBJ2-7 | TRBV6-6 | TRBD1 | 15 | . | TGTGCCAGCAGTTACTCAACGGCAGGGGGCTACGAGCAGTACTTC | CASSYSTAGGYEQYF
TRBJ2-4 | TRBV21-1 | . | 14 | . | TGTGCCAGCACCAAAGGCAACGGGAGAGACATTCAGTACTTC | CASTKGNGRDIQYF
TRBJ1-2 | TRBV28 | TRBD1 | 14 | . | TGTGCCAGCAGAGCGGCGGACAGGGCGGATGGCTACACCTTC | CASRAADRADGYTF
TRBJ2-5 | TRBV5-1 | . | 16 | . | TGCGCCAGCACCTTGGGGGAATCCGGGACACCAGGGACCCAGTACTTC | CASTLGESGTPGTQYF
TRBJ2-2 | TRBV7-7 | . | 14 | . | TGTGCTAGCAGCTCCCAGGGTTCCAACACGGAGCTGTTTTTT | CASSSQGSNTELFF
TRBJ2-7 | TRBV5-4 | . | 12 | . | TGTGCCAGCAGCTTGGGACAACGCGAGCAGTACTTC | CASSLGQREQYF
TRBJ2-1 | TRBV7-2 | TRBD2 | 17 | . | TGTGCCAGCAGCTTAGCGCTACTAGCGGGGGGAATCACTGAGCAGTTCTTC | CASSLALLAGGITEQFF
TRBJ2-7 | TRBV4-3 | . | 14 | . | TGCGCCAGCAGCCGGAGGACAGCCAGAAGAAAGCAGTACTTC | CASSRRTARRKQYF
TRBJ2-7 | TRBV11-2 | . | 14 | . | TGTGCCAGCAGTCGTCCGGACAGAGCCTACGAGCAGTACTTC | CASSRPDRAYEQYF
TRBJ1-5 | TRBV28 | . | 15 | . | TGTGCCACCTGCGGGGAGGGACTTAGCAATCAGCCCCAGCATTTT | CATCGEGLSNQPQHF
TRBJ2-5 | TRBV3-1/TRBV3-2 | . | 17 | . | TGTGCCAGCAGCCCCCCACAAGCGAATTATAATCGAGAGACCCAGTACTTC | CASSPPQANYNRETQYF
TRBJ2-3 | TRBV2 | TRBD2 | 14 | . | TGTGCCAGCAGTGAACTAGCGGGAGAGGATACGCAGTATTTT | CASSELAGEDTQYF
TRBJ2-7 | TRBV7-2 | TRBD2 | 13 | . | TGTGCCAGCAGCCCGAGACTAGCGGGTGAGCAGTACTTC | CASSPRLAGEQYF
TRBJ2-7 | TRBV5-6 | TRBD1 | 15 | . | TGTGCCAGCAGCCTCCTTGGGACAGGGATCTACGAGCAGTACTTC | CASSLLGTGIYEQYF